This T cell receptor (beta chain) comes out of a study of Graves' ophthalmopathy and Graves' hyperthyroidism. Study in general: Blood was drawn at initial diagnosis, before any treatment.

Study-level results: Blood also contained most of the expanded thyroid clonotypes above 0.001 frequency.

About this clonotype: Its antigen is unidentified.

CDR3 regions of TCR beta were amplified from RNA transcripts. Second-round multiplex PCR came after a first-round RT-PCR that employed HTBI primers. TCRdb itself ran the multiplex PCR reads through MiXCR, one entry per CDR3 protein. The repertoire holds 400,000 to 450,000 distinct CDR3 sequences, with around 21% as singletons. Germline V gene data show CDR1 as SGHVS and CDR2 as FQNEAQ. This CDR3 is built from 18 residues. Trimming cost V 2 bases and J 3 bases, with 22 bases left between them. Aged 18 to 65, hyperthyroidism patients had new diagnoses of under 2 months' duration. Symptoms, serum thyroxine and TRAb, thyroid ultrasound, and orbital computed tomography formed the diagnostic basis.

V usage is TRBV7-8 and J usage is TRBJ2-5; D unclear. The sequence was obtained from a woman aged 18-29 years with stable Graves' hyperthyroidism. Source material: peripheral blood. The CDR3 region has the DNA TGTGCCAGCAGCTTACGCGAGAACTTGGGGATCGACAAAGAGACCCAGTACTTC. Its translation is CASSLRENLGIDKETQYF.